These T cell receptor beta chains were read from a single sample in a study of cytomegalovirus exposure and HLA in healthy donors. Sequenced by immunoSEQ multiplex PCR; TCRdb stores in-frame clones only, minus some. This sample has about 56,000 clones, with approximately 94% found just once. The sample consisted of PBMCs. The receptors derive from a man aged 18 to 29 in good health and CMV-seronegative. Both conserved end residues are part of each CDR3. A D gene is named only where the DNA matches it firmly. Clone size appears in some rows only: once, few, many, or a class for an expanded clone.

DNA: TGTGCCAGCAGTCCGGGGACAGGGCGGACTGAAGCTTTCTTT; CDR3: CASSPGTGRTEAFF; D: TRBD1; size: -; J: TRBJ1-1; V: TRBV28
DNA: TGTGCCAGCTCACCAGCAAGCGAATACAATGAGCAGTTCTTC; CDR3: CASSPASEYNEQFF; D: -; size: -; J: TRBJ2-1; V: TRBV18
DNA: TGTGCCAGCAGGAAATTGCAGGGGGTCTATGGCTACACCTTC; CDR3: CASRKLQGVYGYTF; D: TRBD1; size: -; J: TRBJ1-2; V: TRBV5-8
DNA: TGTGCCAGCAGGTTTGCAGGTTCAGACATTCAGTACTTC; CDR3: CASRFAGSDIQYF; D: -; size: once; J: TRBJ2-4; V: TRBV5-6
DNA: TGTGCCAGCAGCCAACGGGCGGGATGGGGTTCCTACAATGAGCAGTTCTTC; CDR3: CASSQRAGWGSYNEQFF; D: -; size: -; J: TRBJ2-1; V: TRBV11-3
DNA: TGTGCCAGCAGCCTTAGAACAGATCCTAACACTGAAGCTTTCTTT; CDR3: CASSLRTDPNTEAFF; D: -; size: once; J: TRBJ1-1; V: TRBV7-9
DNA: TGTGCCAGCAGAGAGACTAGTTGGTGGTTGGATACGCAGTATTTT; CDR3: CASRETSWWLDTQYF; D: -; size: -; J: TRBJ2-3; V: TRBV2
DNA: TGCGCCAGCAGCCGAGTCCTAGCGGGAGGGGGCGAGCAGTACTTC; CDR3: CASSRVLAGGGEQYF; D: TRBD2; size: -; J: TRBJ2-7; V: TRBV4-3
DNA: TGTGCCAGCAGCTTAGGCGACAGGGGGGCTGGGGCCAACGTCCTGACTTTC; CDR3: CASSLGDRGAGANVLTF; D: TRBD1; size: -; J: TRBJ2-6; V: TRBV7-3
DNA: TGTGCCAGCAGGAAGGCTGGGGGGTACATTCAGTACTTC; CDR3: CASRKAGGYIQYF; D: -; size: once; J: TRBJ2-4; V: TRBV6-5
DNA: TGTGCCATCAGTGACCCCGATCGCGGTAATGAGCAGTTCTTC; CDR3: CAISDPDRGNEQFF; D: -; size: -; J: TRBJ2-1; V: TRBV10-3
DNA: TGTGCCAGCACAAGACCTAGAGGTGCGCAGTATTTT; CDR3: CASTRPRGAQYF; D: -; size: -; J: TRBJ2-3; V: TRBV2
DNA: TGTGCCAGCAGCCCACAGAGCCGGACAGCCTCCTACGAGCAGTACTTC; CDR3: CASSPQSRTASYEQYF; D: -; size: -; J: TRBJ2-7; V: TRBV11-2
DNA: TGTGCCAGCAGCCCGGAGACTAGCGCAATCACAGATACGCAGTATTTT; CDR3: CASSPETSAITDTQYF; D: TRBD2; size: -; J: TRBJ2-3; V: TRBV9
DNA: TGTGCCAGCAGTTTGTTTTTGGCGGGGTTTTCTGGAAACACCATATATTTT; CDR3: CASSLFLAGFSGNTIYF; D: -; size: -; J: TRBJ1-3; V: TRBV28